Following are 10 T cell receptor beta chains from one sample sequenced in a study of T cell changes during pregnancy in multiple sclerosis (dated by TCRdb to about 2019). To prepare the library, the immunoSEQ multiplex PCR assay was applied. Not all clones reach the TCRdb copy of this immuneACCESS table, which keeps in-frame sequences only. Checked studies attribute under half of the gap to unresolved V genes and leave the rest unexplained. For this sample there are approximately 37,000 clones; around nine tenths appear just once. The ten largest clones capture roughly 4% of the sample. The sample here was CD8+ T cells from peripheral blood mononuclear cells, taken in the first trimester of pregnancy. The receptors here all came from a female donor with multiple sclerosis, enrolled in a pregnancy study.

The genes are TRBV2 and TRBJ1-2, with D possibly being TRBD1 (6 bases). V was trimmed by 9 bases and J by 5 bases, leaving 13 bases between them. Germline CDR1 SNHLY, CDR2 FYNNEI. This CDR3 region has 12 residues. CDR3 loop: CASLEQGYGYTF. DNA for the CDR3: TGTGCCAGTCTAGAACAGGGATATGGCTACACCTTC.

V is TRBV27 and J is TRBJ2-1; the D gene is possibly TRBD1 (6 bases). This CDR3 spans 14 amino acids. The germline V gene has CDR1 MNHEY and CDR2 SMNVEV (reference sequence). The V gene lost 10 bases and the J gene lost 5 bases, with 18 bases spanning the gap. The CDR3 reads CATRSSQGHNEQFF. The CDR3 bases are TGTGCCACCAGGTCTTCACAGGGCCACAATGAGCAGTTCTTC.

V usage is TRBV27 and J usage is TRBJ1-1, with D uncertain. CDR3 size: 15 residues. Per the germline V gene, CDR1 is MNHEY and CDR2 is SMNVEV (reference sequence). V shed 6 bases and J shed 0 bases, with 14 bases lying between them. CDR3: CASSLSAGMNTEAFF. The CDR3 nucleotides are TGTGCCAGCAGCCTGTCCGCGGGAATGAACACTGAAGCTTTCTTT.

This chain joins TRBV7-6 and TRBJ2-3; tentative D call: TRBD1 (5 bases). Germline CDR1 SGHVS, CDR2 FNYEAQ. CDR3 length: 13 amino acids. The V end lost 5 bases, the J end lost 4 bases, and 10 bases lay between the germline ends. CDR3: CASSTGPADTQYF. The CDR3, as DNA: TGTGCCAGCAGCACAGGTCCAGCAGATACGCAGTATTTT.

This chain connects TRBV7-9 to TRBJ2-3, with 10 bases lining up with TRBD1. This CDR3 spans 16 amino acids. The germline CDR1 and CDR2 sequences are SEHNR and FQNEAQ (reference sequence). The junction had 14 bases not matched to a gene; V was cut back by 8 bases and J by 6 bases. CDR3 DNA: TGTGCCAGCCTAAAACGGACAGGGGGAATGCCTGATACGCAGTATTTT. It is translated as CASLKRTGGMPDTQYF.

The V gene is TRBV5-1, the J gene TRBJ1-5, with 7 bases aligning to TRBD1. The trim removed 3 bases at V and 0 bases at J, leaving 9 bases unmatched. Germline V lookup: CDR1 SGHRS, CDR2 YFSETQ. CDR3 length: 17 amino acids. The DNA of the CDR3 is TGCGCCAGCAGCTGGGGAAGGACAGGAGCTAGCAATCAGCCCCAGCATTTT. It codes for CASSWGRTGASNQPQHF.

The chain links TRBV30 to TRBJ2-1, with 7 bases lining up with TRBD2. Germline V gives CDR1 GTSNPN, CDR2 SVGIG (reference sequence). Trimming took 3 bases from V and 6 from J; bases not matched to a gene: 2. CDR3 length: 12 residues. CDR3 residues: CAWSRTSNEQFF. DNA of the CDR3: TGTGCCTGGAGCCGGACTAGCAATGAGCAGTTCTTC.

The chain is built from TRBV7-9 and TRBJ2-3; 7 bases are shared with TRBD1. CDR1 and CDR2 from the germline V gene are SEHNR and FQNEAQ (reference sequence). Trimming at V came to 4 bases and at J to 0 bases, leaving 7 bases not matched to a gene. This CDR3 is built from 16 residues. CDR3 sequence: CASSSNDRASTDTQYF. CDR3 coding DNA: TGTGCCAGCAGCTCAAACGACAGGGCTAGCACAGATACGCAGTATTTT.

The chain recombines TRBV6-4 with TRBJ1-5; tentatively, D is TRBD1 (5 bases). The CDR3 contains 14 residues. V lost 6 bases to trimming and J lost 0 bases, with 9 bases between them. Germline V gene sequence: CDR1 MRHNA, CDR2 SNTAGT. Written as DNA, the CDR3 is TGTGCCAGCAGGGGCAGGGATAGCAATCAGCCCCAGCATTTT. Protein sequence: CASRGRDSNQPQHF.

This chain joins TRBV27 and TRBJ1-2, with D possibly matching TRBD1 (6 bases). The V and J ends lost 5 bases and 4 bases respectively, with 17 bases between them. The germline V gene has CDR1 MNHEY and CDR2 SMNVEV (reference sequence). The CDR3 totals 15 residues. Here the CDR3 reads CASSPRQVSFYGYTF. CDR3 nucleotide sequence: TGTGCCAGCAGTCCCCGACAGGTTTCCTTCTATGGCTACACCTTC.